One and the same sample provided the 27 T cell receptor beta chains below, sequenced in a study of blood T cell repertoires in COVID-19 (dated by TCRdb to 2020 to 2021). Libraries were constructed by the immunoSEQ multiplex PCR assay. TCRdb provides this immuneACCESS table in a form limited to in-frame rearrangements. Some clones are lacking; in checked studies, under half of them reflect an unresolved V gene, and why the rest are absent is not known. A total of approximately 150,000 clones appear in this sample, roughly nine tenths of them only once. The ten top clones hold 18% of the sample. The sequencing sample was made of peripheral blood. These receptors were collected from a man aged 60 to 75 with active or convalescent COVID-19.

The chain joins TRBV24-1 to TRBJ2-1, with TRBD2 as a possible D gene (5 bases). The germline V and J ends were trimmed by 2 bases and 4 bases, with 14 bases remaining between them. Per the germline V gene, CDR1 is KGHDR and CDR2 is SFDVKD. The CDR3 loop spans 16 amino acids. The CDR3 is CATSDSASRPYNEQFF. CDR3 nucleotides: TGTGCCACCAGTGATTCGGCTAGCCGACCGTACAATGAGCAGTTCTTC.

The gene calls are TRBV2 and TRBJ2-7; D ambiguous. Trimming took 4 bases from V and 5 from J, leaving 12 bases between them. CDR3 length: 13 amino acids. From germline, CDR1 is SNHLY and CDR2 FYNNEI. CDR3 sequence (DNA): TGTGCCAGCAGTGCTGACGTGGGCCACGAGCAGTACTTC. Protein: CASSADVGHEQYF.

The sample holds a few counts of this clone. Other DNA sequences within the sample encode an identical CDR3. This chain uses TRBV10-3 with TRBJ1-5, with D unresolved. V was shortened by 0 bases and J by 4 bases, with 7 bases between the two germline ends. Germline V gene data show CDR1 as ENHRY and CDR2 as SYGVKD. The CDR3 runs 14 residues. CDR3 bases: TGTGCCATCAGTGAGTCGGCGGGGAATCAGCCCCAGCATTTT. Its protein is CAISESAGNQPQHF.

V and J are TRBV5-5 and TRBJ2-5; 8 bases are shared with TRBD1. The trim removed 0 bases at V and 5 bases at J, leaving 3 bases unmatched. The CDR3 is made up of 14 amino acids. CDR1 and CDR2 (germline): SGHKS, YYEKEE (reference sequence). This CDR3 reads CASSLGRGHETQYF. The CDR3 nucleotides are TGTGCCAGCAGCTTGGGCAGGGGGCACGAGACCCAGTACTTC.

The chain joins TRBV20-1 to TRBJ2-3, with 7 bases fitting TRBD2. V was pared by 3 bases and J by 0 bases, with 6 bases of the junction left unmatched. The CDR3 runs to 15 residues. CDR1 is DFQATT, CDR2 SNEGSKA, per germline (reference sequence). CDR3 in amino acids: CSASRKRESTDTQYF. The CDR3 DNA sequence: TGCAGTGCTAGTAGGAAGCGGGAAAGCACAGATACGCAGTATTTT.

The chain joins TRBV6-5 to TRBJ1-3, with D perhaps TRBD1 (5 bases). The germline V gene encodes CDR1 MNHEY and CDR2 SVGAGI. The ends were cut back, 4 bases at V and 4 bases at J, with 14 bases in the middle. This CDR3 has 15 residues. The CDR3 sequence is CASSSSVGVGNTIYF. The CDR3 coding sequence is TGTGCCAGCAGTTCAAGTGTAGGGGTGGGAAACACCATATATTTT.

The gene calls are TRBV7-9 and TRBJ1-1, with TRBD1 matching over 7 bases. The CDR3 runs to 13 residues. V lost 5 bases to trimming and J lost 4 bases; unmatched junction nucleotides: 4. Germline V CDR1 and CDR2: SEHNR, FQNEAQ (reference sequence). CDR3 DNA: TGTGCCAGCAGCCAGGGACAGCGCACTGAAGCTTTCTTT. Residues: CASSQGQRTEAFF. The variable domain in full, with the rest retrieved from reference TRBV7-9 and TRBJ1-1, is DTGVSQNPRHKITKRGQNVTFRCDPISEHNRLYWYRQTLGQGPEFLTYFQNEAQLEKSRLLSDRFSAERPKGSFSTLEIQRTEQGDSAMYLCASSQGQRTEAFFGQGTRLTVV.

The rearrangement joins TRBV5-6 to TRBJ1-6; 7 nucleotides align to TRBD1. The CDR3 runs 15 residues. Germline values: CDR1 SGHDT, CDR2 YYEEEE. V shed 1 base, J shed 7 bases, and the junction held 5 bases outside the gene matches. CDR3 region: CASSLYSGGNSPLHF. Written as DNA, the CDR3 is TGTGCCAGCAGCTTGTATTCAGGGGGAAATTCACCCCTCCACTTT. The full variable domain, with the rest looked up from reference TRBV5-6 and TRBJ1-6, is DAGVTQSPTHLIKTRGQQVTLRCSPKSGHDTVSWYQQALGQGPQFIFQYYEEEERQRGNFPDRFSGHQFPNYSSELNVNALLLGDSALYLCASSLYSGGNSPLHFGNGTRLTVT.

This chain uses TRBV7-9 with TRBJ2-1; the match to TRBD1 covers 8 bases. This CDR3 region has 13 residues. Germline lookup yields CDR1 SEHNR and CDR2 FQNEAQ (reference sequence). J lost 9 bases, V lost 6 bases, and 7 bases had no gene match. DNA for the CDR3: TGTGCCAGCAGTCCCGGGACAGGTCTTGAGCAGTTCTTC. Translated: CASSPGTGLEQFF.

In DNA form, the CDR3 reads TGTGCTAGTGGTCAGGACAGTTCGAGGAGCTCCTATAATTCACCCCTCCACTTT. Its translation is CASGQDSSRSSYNSPLHF. The rearrangement joins TRBV12-5 to TRBJ1-6; a possible D gene is TRBD1 (6 bases). CDR3 length: 18 amino acids. V was pared by 5 bases and J by 0 bases, with 17 bases between. Germline V gene sequence: CDR1 LGHNT, CDR2 FRNRAP.

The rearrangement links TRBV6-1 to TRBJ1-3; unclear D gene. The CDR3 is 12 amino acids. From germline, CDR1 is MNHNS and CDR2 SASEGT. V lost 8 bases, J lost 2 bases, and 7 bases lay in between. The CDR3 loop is CASRGPGNTIYF. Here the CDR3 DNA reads TGTGCCAGCCGGGGTCCTGGAAACACCATATATTTT.

CDR3 sequence: CASSLSQPVSGSSYEQFF. As DNA, the CDR3 is TGTGCCAGCAGTTTATCACAACCTGTGTCCGGGAGTAGCTATGAGCAGTTCTTC. The chain carries TRBV27 and TRBJ2-1; TRBD2 is a possible D gene (6 bases). V was trimmed by 0 bases and J by 8 bases, leaving 23 bases between them. The CDR3 spans 18 residues. Germline CDR1 is MNHEY and CDR2 is SMNVEV (reference sequence).

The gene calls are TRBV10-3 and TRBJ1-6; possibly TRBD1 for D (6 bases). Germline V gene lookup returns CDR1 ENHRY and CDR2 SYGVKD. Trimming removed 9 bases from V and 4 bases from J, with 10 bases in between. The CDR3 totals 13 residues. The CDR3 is CAIRQAYNSPLHF. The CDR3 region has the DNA TGTGCCATTAGACAGGCTTATAATTCACCCCTCCACTTT.

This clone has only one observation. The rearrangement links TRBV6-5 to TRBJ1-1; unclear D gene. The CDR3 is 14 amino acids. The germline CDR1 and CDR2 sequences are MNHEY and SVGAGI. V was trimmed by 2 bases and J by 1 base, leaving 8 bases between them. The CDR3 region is CASSYADWNTEAFF. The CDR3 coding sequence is TGTGCCAGCAGTTACGCCGACTGGAACACTGAAGCTTTCTTT.

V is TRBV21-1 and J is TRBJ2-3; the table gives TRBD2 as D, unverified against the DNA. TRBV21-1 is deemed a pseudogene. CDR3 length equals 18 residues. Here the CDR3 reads CASSPPVSGRDGTDTQYF. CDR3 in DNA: TGTGCCAGCAGCCCCCCGGTCAGCGGGAGGGATGGGACAGATACGCAGTATTTT.

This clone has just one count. CDR3 coding DNA: TGTGCCAGCAGCGCCCAAGGGACAGGGTTGACTGAAGCTTTCTTT. Translation gives CASSAQGTGLTEAFF. The V and J genes are TRBV9 and TRBJ1-1; the match to TRBD1 covers 9 bases. The V segment lost 3 bases and the J segment 5 bases; nucleotides outside the gene matches: 8. CDR1 is SGDLS and CDR2 is YYNGEE in the germline V gene. This CDR3 has 15 amino acids.

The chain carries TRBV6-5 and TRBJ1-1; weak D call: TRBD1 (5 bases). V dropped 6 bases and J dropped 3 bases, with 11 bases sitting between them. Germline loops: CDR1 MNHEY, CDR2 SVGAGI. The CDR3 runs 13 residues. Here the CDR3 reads CASRTRGDTEAFF. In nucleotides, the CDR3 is TGTGCCAGCAGGACAAGGGGCGACACTGAAGCTTTCTTT.

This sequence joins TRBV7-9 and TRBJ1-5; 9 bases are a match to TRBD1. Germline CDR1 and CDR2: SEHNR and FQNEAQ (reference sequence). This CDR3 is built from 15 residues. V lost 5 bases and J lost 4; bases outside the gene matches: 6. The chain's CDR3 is CASSPQGAGNQPQHF. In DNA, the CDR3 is TGTGCCAGCAGCCCACAGGGGGCTGGGAATCAGCCCCAGCATTTT. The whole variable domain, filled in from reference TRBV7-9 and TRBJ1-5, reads DTGVSQNPRHKITKRGQNVTFRCDPISEHNRLYWYRQTLGQGPEFLTYFQNEAQLEKSRLLSDRFSAERPKGSFSTLEIQRTEQGDSAMYLCASSPQGAGNQPQHFGDGTRLSIL.

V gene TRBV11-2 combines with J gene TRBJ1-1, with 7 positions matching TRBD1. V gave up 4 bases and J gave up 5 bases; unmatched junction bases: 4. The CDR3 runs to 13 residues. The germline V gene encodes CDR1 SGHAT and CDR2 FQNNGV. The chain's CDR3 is CASSSDRVTEAFF. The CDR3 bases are TGTGCCAGCAGCTCCGACAGGGTAACTGAAGCTTTCTTT. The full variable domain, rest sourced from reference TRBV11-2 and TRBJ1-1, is EAGVAQSPRYKIIEKRQSVAFWCNPISGHATLYWYQQILGQGPKLLIQFQNNGVVDDSQLPKDRFSAERLKGVDSTLKIQPAKLEDSAVYLCASSSDRVTEAFFGQGTRLTVV.

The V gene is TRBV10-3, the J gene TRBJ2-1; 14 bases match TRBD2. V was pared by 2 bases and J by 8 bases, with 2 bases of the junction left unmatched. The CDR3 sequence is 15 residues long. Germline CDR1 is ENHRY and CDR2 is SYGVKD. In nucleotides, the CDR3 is TGTGCCATCAGTGAGCCGACTAGCGGGAGGGATGAGCAGTTCTTC. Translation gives CAISEPTSGRDEQFF.

The CDR3 coding sequence is TGTGCCAGCAGCTTGGCTAGGAACCCCTACGAGCAGTACTTC. This sequence encodes CASSLARNPYEQYF. V is TRBV5-4 and J is TRBJ2-7; unclear D gene. Germline CDR1 SGHNT, CDR2 YYREEE (reference sequence). This CDR3 region has 14 residues. The germline V and J ends were trimmed by 0 bases and 2 bases, with 9 bases remaining between them.

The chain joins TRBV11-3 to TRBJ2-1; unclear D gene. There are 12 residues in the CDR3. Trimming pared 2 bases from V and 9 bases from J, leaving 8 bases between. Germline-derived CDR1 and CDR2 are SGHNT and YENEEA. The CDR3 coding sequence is TGTGCCAGCAGCTTAAAGGCTAGTGAGCAGTTCTTC. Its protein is CASSLKASEQFF.

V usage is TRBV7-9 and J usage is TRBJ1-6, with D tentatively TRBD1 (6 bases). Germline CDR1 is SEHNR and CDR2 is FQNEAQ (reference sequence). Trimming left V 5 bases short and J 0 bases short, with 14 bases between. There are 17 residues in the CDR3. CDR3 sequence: CASSPYRDRSYNSPLHF. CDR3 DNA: TGTGCCAGCAGCCCCTACAGGGACCGCTCCTATAATTCACCCCTCCACTTT.

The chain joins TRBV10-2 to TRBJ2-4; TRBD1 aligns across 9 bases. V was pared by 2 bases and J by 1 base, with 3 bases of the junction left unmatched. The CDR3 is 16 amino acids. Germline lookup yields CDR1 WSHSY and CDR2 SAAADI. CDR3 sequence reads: CASSETGTGAKNIQYF. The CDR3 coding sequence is TGCGCCAGCAGTGAGACCGGGACAGGGGCCAAAAACATTCAGTACTTC.

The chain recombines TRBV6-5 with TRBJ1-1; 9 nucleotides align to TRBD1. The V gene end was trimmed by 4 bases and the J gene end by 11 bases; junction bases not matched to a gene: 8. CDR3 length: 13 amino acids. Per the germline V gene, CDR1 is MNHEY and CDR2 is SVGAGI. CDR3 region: CASSFRDRAFAFF. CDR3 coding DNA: TGTGCCAGCAGTTTCCGGGACAGGGCTTTCGCTTTCTTT.

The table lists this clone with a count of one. The CDR3 region is CASSQGRGNTEAFF. The CDR3, as DNA: TGTGCCAGCAGCCAGGGGAGGGGGAACACTGAAGCTTTCTTT. V usage is TRBV7-9 and J usage is TRBJ1-1; weak D call: TRBD1 (6 bases). Germline lookup yields CDR1 SEHNR and CDR2 FQNEAQ (reference sequence). The germline V and J ends were trimmed by 5 bases and 1 base, with 11 bases remaining between them. This CDR3 has 14 amino acids.

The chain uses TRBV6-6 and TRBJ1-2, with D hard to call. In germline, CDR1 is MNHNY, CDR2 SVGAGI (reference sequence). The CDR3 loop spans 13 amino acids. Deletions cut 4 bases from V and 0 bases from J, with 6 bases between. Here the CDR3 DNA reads TGTGCCAGCAGTTTTACATCTAACTATGGCTACACCTTC. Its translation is CASSFTSNYGYTF.